This TCR beta chain was identified during a study of T cell responses to AZD1222 COVID-19 vaccine. Study-wide results and limits: It was only after the peak T cell response that any repertoires were sampled.

Repertoires were generated with immunoSEQ multiplex PCR, while TCRdb's copy carries only in-frame clones and drops some. The data hold around 110,000 clones, with around 85% observed a single time. CDR3 length: 13 residues. Germline CDR1 reads MNHEY; CDR2 reads SVGAGI. V dropped 6 bases and J dropped 10; count of bases not matched to a gene: 11. In regard to this clone: Its antigen is undetermined.

This material consisted of peripheral blood, taken on day 0 of MenACWY control vaccination. The V and J genes are TRBV6-5 and TRBJ2-5; 7 nucleotides align to TRBD1. The TCR comes from an adult in good health. CDR3 amino acids: CASRRQGEDDQYF. The CDR3, as DNA: TGTGCCAGCAGGCGACAGGGTGAGGATGACCAGTACTTC.